Each of the 22 T cell receptor beta chains below was sequenced from the same sample in a study of blood T cells in healthy people across ages. The authors ran a second PCR of roughly 6 to 12 cycles using a sample-barcoded 5' primer and a J-beta primer mix. A single record per CDR3 protein comes from TCRdb applying MiXCR to the 5' RACE reads. The sample yields some 640,000 distinct CDR3 sequences, 45% to 50% seen once. The sample comprised blood. All receptors derive from a woman in her fifties or sixties in good health.

The genes are TRBV7-2 and TRBJ1-4; D remains ambiguous. This CDR3 is built from 16 residues. The V end lost 8 bases, the J end lost 3 bases, and 19 bases lay between the germline ends. CDR1 SGHTA and CDR2 FQGNSA come from the germline V gene. The chain's CDR3 is CASSPDSHRSNEKLFF. The CDR3 nucleotides are TGTGCCAGCTCCCCGGACTCGCACCGCTCTAATGAAAAACTGTTTTTT.

This chain joins TRBV29-1 and TRBJ2-7; D remains ambiguous. Near its end, the DNA agrees better with TRBJ2-5, so the J call may be wrong. CDR1 and CDR2 from the germline V gene are SQVTM and ANQGSEA. This CDR3 has 14 residues. The CDR3 protein is CSVAADTVLETQYF. CDR3 coding DNA: TGCAGCGTTGCGGCCGATACGGTTCTAGAGACCCAGTACTTC.

This sequence joins TRBV9 and TRBJ2-3; 8 bases are a match to TRBD2. The germline V gene encodes CDR1 SGDLS and CDR2 YYNGEE. V gave up 4 bases and J gave up 5 bases; unmatched junction bases: 15. The CDR3 loop spans 17 amino acids. This CDR3 is CASSTLAGTSLGDTQYF. The CDR3 DNA is TGTGCCAGCAGCACCCTAGCCGGGACTAGTCTAGGAGATACGCAGTATTTT.

This clonotype was found once. The chain is built from TRBV4-3 and TRBJ2-5, with 7 bases that match TRBD1. Germline-derived CDR1 and CDR2 are LGHNA and YSLEER. Losses at the gene ends were 2 bases for V and 11 bases for J; bases not matched to a gene: 14. This CDR3 has 15 residues. The CDR3 is CASSQISDRDDEQYF. The CDR3 DNA sequence: TGCGCCAGCAGCCAAATCTCAGACAGGGACGATGAGCAGTACTTC.

This clonotype was counted once. V usage is TRBV20-1 and J usage is TRBJ2-5; TRBD2 agrees at 7 bases. The CDR3 spans 13 residues. Germline V CDR1 and CDR2: DFQATT, SNEGSKA (reference sequence). V was pared by 3 bases and J by 3 bases, with 4 bases of the junction left unmatched. The CDR3 sequence is CSASVAGEETQYF. CDR3 sequence (DNA): TGCAGTGCTAGTGTTGCGGGGGAAGAGACCCAGTACTTC.

The chain combines TRBV11-2 with TRBJ2-3; TRBD2 might be the D (5 bases). Germline V CDR1 and CDR2: SGHAT, FQNNGV. The CDR3 length is 14 residues. V dropped 4 bases and J dropped 2 bases, with 10 bases sitting between them. The CDR3 sequence: CASSYLRDTDTQYF. The CDR3 coding sequence is TGTGCCAGCAGCTACTTACGGGACACAGATACGCAGTATTTT. The entire variable domain, with the rest obtained from reference TRBV11-2 and TRBJ2-3, is as follows: EAGVAQSPRYKIIEKRQSVAFWCNPISGHATLYWYQQILGQGPKLLIQFQNNGVVDDSQLPKDRFSAERLKGVDSTLKIQPAKLEDSAVYLCASSYLRDTDTQYFGPGTRLTVL.

V usage is TRBV29-1 and J usage is TRBJ1-4; tentative D call: TRBD1 (6 bases). V lost 5 bases, J lost 7 bases, and 20 bases lay in between. Germline assignment: CDR1 SQVTM and CDR2 ANQGSEA. This CDR3 is built from 15 residues. The CDR3 DNA reads TGCAGCGTTAGGGGACATCCGGGACAAGGTGAAAAACTGTTTTTT. Its translation: CSVRGHPGQGEKLFF.

Comment on this clonotype: At one of its ends the junction is not consistent with the germline gene, which may arise from a read error. The chain couples TRBV29-1 to TRBJ2-1; TRBD2 matches 7 bases. Germline CDR1 is SQVTM and CDR2 is ANQGSEA. There are 14 residues in the CDR3. The CDR3 reads CSVRASGVYSEQFF. The CDR3 DNA reads TGCAGCGTTAGGGCTAGCGGAGTCTACAGTGAGCAGTTCTTC.

In this sample, this clonotype turned up a few times. The rearrangement links TRBV5-1 to TRBJ1-2; possible D gene TRBD1, 5 bases. The CDR3 runs 14 residues. Deletions cut 4 bases from V and 4 bases from J, with 14 bases between. CDR1 and CDR2 (germline): SGHRS, YFSETQ. The CDR3, as DNA: TGCGCCAGCAGCACGGGACCGGAGGGCTATGGCTACACCTTC. The encoded protein is CASSTGPEGYGYTF.

V usage is TRBV20-1 and J usage is TRBJ1-2, with D possibly being TRBD1 (6 bases). Germline V CDR1 and CDR2: DFQATT, SNEGSKA (reference sequence). Trimming took 4 bases from V and 4 from J, leaving 16 bases between them. The CDR3 has 14 residues. This CDR3 reads CSATNRVQGYGYTF. The CDR3 bases are TGCAGTGCTACTAACAGGGTACAAGGCTATGGCTACACCTTC.

The chain employs TRBV15 and TRBJ1-5; 8 bases match TRBD1. V gave up 4 bases and J gave up 1 base; unmatched junction bases: 3. Germline loops: CDR1 LNHNV, CDR2 YYDKDF (reference sequence). The CDR3 contains 15 residues. The CDR3 DNA reads TGTGCCACCAGCATAGACAGGGGAAGCAATCAGCCCCAGCATTTT. It encodes CATSIDRGSNQPQHF.

To note about this clonotype: At one end, the junction sequence differs from germline, possibly due to a read error. This chain joins TRBV18 and TRBJ2-4, with 7 bases aligning to TRBD1. The CDR3 consists of 14 residues. Germline V gene sequence: CDR1 KGHSH, CDR2 LQKENI. The CDR3 is CAGSPGGTKNIQYF. The CDR3, as DNA: TGTGCCGGCTCACCAGGGGGTACCAAAAACATTCAGTACTTC.

This chain joins TRBV20-1 and TRBJ2-5; TRBD2 matches 8 bases. Trimming removed 0 bases from V and 11 bases from J; junction bases left unmatched: 20. Germline V gives CDR1 DFQATT, CDR2 SNEGSKA (reference sequence). This CDR3 is built from 17 residues. The CDR3 loop is CSARDRRTSRGMGEQYF. CDR3 DNA: TGCAGTGCTAGAGATCGTCGGACTAGCCGTGGGATGGGAGAGCAGTACTTC.

The gene calls are TRBV5-1 and TRBJ2-1; 9 bases fit TRBD2. The tail of the sequence fits TRBJ2-7 better, so the J call may be wrong. There are 16 residues in the CDR3. From germline, CDR1 is SGHRS and CDR2 YFSETQ. The CDR3 here is CASSWGTSRNVDEQYF. Here the CDR3 DNA reads TGCGCCAGCAGCTGGGGGACTAGCAGAAATGTCGATGAGCAGTACTTC.

The sample holds a few counts of this clonotype. This rearrangement joins TRBV5-5 to TRBJ1-5; no definite D call. Germline CDR1 and CDR2: SGHKS and YYEKEE (reference sequence). The ends were cut back, 4 bases at V and 6 bases at J, with 11 bases in the middle. The CDR3 spans 13 residues. Written as DNA, the CDR3 is TGTGCCAGCAGCCGGTTGCGGGGTCAGCCCCAGCATTTT. It yields the protein CASSRLRGQPQHF.

The rearrangement joins TRBV19 to TRBJ2-1; 9 nucleotides match TRBD2. Germline CDR1 reads LNHDA; CDR2 reads SQIVND (reference sequence). With 8 bases clipped from V and 3 bases from J, the junction kept 11 bases outside the gene matches. The CDR3 has 16 residues. CDR3 protein: CASERSGSMNYNEQFF. The CDR3 nucleotides read TGTGCCAGTGAGCGTAGCGGGAGTATGAACTACAATGAGCAGTTCTTC.

This clonotype has more than one count but fewer than ten. V and J are TRBV14 and TRBJ1-4, with D perhaps matching TRBD1 (6 bases). The germline V gene has CDR1 SGHDN and CDR2 FVKESK. This CDR3 is built from 17 residues. Deletions cut 0 bases from V and 4 bases from J, with 15 bases between. CDR3 DNA sequence: TGTGCCAGCAGCCAAGAGGCAGGGGTGTCGGGTAATGAAAAACTGTTTTTT. Translating it yields CASSQEAGVSGNEKLFF.

In the case of this clonotype: Its ends do not fully match the called genes, so a read error is possible. V gene TRBV27 combines with J gene TRBJ1-2; D gene unclear. From germline, CDR1 is MNHEY and CDR2 SMNVEV (reference sequence). The CDR3 totals 14 residues. Here the CDR3 reads CTSSRTVLGYGYTF. The CDR3 DNA is TGTACCAGCAGTCGGACGGTCCTTGGGTATGGCTACACCTTC.

The rearrangement links TRBV12-5 to TRBJ2-1, with D possibly TRBD1 on 6 matching bases. This CDR3 spans 17 amino acids. The germline gives CDR1 LGHNT, CDR2 FRNRAP. With 4 bases removed from V and 0 bases from J, the gap between germline ends came to 16 bases. CDR3 loop: CASGSNPQGSSYNEQFF. CDR3 bases: TGTGCTAGTGGTTCCAACCCTCAGGGGAGCTCCTACAATGAGCAGTTCTTC.

This clonotype has more than one count but fewer than ten. This rearrangement joins TRBV7-2 to TRBJ2-1; 7 bases are a match to TRBD2. CDR3 length: 17 residues. V shed 0 bases, J shed 2 bases, and the junction held 7 bases outside the gene matches. Germline-derived CDR1 and CDR2 are SGHTA and FQGNSA. The CDR3 loop is CASSLAERTSAYNEQFF. The CDR3 DNA reads TGTGCCAGCAGCTTAGCGGAACGAACTAGCGCCTACAATGAGCAGTTCTTC.

This rearrangement joins TRBV28 to TRBJ2-7; 10 bases are a match to TRBD2. The CDR3 runs to 15 residues. The trim removed 5 bases at V and 3 bases at J, leaving 7 bases unmatched. Germline V gene data show CDR1 as MDHEN and CDR2 as SYDVKM. CDR3 amino acids: CASSVASGRDYEQYF. CDR3 nucleotides: TGTGCCAGCAGTGTAGCAAGCGGGAGGGACTACGAGCAGTACTTC.

This chain links TRBV12-5 with TRBJ2-5; tentatively, D is TRBD1 (6 bases). V gave up 5 bases and J gave up 11 bases, with 30 bases separating them. The CDR3 is 17 amino acids. CDR1 and CDR2 from the germline V gene are LGHNT and FRNRAP. Here the CDR3 DNA reads TGTGCTAGTGGTCCCCGACAGGTTCTACGTTTGTGTCAGGAGCAGTACTTC. Translation gives CASGPRQVLRLCQEQYF. Variable domain in full (rest from reference TRBV12-5 and TRBJ2-5): DARVTQTPRHKVTEMGQEVTMRCQPILGHNTVFWYRQTMMQGLELLAYFRNRAPLDDSGMPKDRFSAEMPDATLATLKIQPSEPRDSAVYFCASGPRQVLRLCQEQYFGPGTRLLVL.